The clone carrying this T cell receptor (beta chain) was counted a few times. No antigen is known for it. This entry belongs to a study of radiotherapy plus CTLA-4 blockade in lung cancer. Turning to the study itself: Of all patients, approximately 18% responded objectively and 25% to 40% showed disease control. Study-wide points: Per reports, early blood T cell clone dynamics, plus interferon-beta, forecast response most strongly. Researchers report tumor-derived TCR clones expanding in blood after radiotherapy plus ipilimumab.

This CDR3 has 15 amino acids. Trimming removed 1 base at V and 1 base at J, with 10 bases between. The germline V gene encodes CDR1 SGHTA and CDR2 FQGNSA. Method: immunoSEQ multiplex PCR; TCRdb's copy keeps in-frame clones and lacks some. The profile shows 35,000 to 40,000 clones, roughly 72% of them singletons. The starting material was peripheral blood, obtained from a patient treated with radiotherapy plus ipilimumab. The chain uses TRBV7-2 and TRBJ1-1; no reliable D call. This TCR was recovered from a human donor with non-small cell lung cancer who had stable disease on radiotherapy plus ipilimumab. The CDR3 coding sequence is TGTGCCAGCAGCTTAGGGCAGGTGACGAACACTGAAGCTTTCTTT. Its protein is CASSLGQVTNTEAFF.